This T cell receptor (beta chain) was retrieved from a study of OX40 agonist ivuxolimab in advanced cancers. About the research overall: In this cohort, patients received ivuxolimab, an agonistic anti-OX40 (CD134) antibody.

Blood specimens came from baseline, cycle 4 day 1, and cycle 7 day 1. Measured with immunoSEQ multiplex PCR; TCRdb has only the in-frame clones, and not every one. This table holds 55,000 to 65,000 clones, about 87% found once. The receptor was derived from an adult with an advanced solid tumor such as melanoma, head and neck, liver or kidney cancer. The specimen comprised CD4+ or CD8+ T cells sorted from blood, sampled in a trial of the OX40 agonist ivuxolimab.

The CDR3 loop reads CASSPGGGTVGEQYF. The CDR3 DNA follows: TGCGCCAGCAGCCCTGGGGGGGGGACGGTGGGCGAGCAGTACTTC. J is TRBJ2-7 and V is TRBV5-1; 7 bases match TRBD2. V shed 4 bases and J 6 bases; nucleotides not matched to a gene: 13. Per the germline V gene, CDR1 is SGHRS and CDR2 is YFSETQ. The CDR3 sequence is 15 residues long.